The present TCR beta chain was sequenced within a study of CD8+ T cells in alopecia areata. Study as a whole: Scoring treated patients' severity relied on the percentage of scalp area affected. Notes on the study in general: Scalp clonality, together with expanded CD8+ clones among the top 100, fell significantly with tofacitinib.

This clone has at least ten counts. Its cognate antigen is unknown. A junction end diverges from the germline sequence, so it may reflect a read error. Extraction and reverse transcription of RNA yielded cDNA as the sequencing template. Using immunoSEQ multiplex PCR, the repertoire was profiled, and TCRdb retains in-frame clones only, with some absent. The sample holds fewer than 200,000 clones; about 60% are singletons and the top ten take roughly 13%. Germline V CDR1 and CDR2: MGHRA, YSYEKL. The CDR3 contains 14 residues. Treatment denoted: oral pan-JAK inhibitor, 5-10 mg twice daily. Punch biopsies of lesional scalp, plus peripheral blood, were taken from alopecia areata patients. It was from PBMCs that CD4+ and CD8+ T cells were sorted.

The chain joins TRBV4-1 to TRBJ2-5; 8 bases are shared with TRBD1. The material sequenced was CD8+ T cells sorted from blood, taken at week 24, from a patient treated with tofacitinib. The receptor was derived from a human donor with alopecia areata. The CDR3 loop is CASSQDRGWETQYF. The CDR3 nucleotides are TGCGCCAGCAGTCAAGACAGGGGATGGGAGACCCAGTACTTC.